This T cell receptor beta chain derives from a study of CD8+CD57+ T cells in acquired aplastic anemia. Background on the study: Each DNA sample taken from sorted CD4+ and CD8+ cells came to around 3.4 ug on average.

The V end was cut by 8 bases, the J end by 4 bases, with 14 bases between. Looked up from germline, CDR1 is LNHDA and CDR2 is SQIVND (reference sequence). The CDR3 spans 13 residues. Genomic DNA, the template, was used for profiling of the TCR beta VDJ and CDR3. TCRdb itself ran the reads through MiXCR, one entry per CDR3 protein. The table has about 200,000 distinct CDR3 sequences, around 50% seen once. Patients selected for sequencing had displayed CD8+CD57+ cell expansion by flow cytometry. The diagnosis in all patients was severe acquired aplastic anemia. Blood samples were obtained from patients who had received no prior therapy.

The sample consisted of sorted CD4+, CD8+, or CD8+CD57+ T cells (not recorded which) from PBMCs. The gene calls are TRBV19 and TRBJ1-1, with D maybe TRBD1 (5 bases). The receptor was derived from a human donor with aplastic anemia. The CDR3 bases are TGTGCCAGTGTGGCCAGGGTAGGCACTGAAGCTTTCTTT. Its translation: CASVARVGTEAFF.